The clone carrying this T cell receptor beta chain was observed a few times. Study processing details: Amplification of reference gene primers provided the estimated nucleated cell counts. Sequencing was performed with immunoSEQ multiplex PCR; in TCRdb, only in-frame clones are kept and a portion is missing. D and trimming were read from the DNA, whereas the V and J calls and clone size are those reported in that table. The table shows 180,000 or so clones, with roughly 87% occurring only once. Assignment of participants to cohorts was predicated upon participant-reported clinical history. There are 13 residues in the CDR3. V lost 2 bases and J lost 8, with 12 bases in between. CDR1 and CDR2 (germline): ENHRY, SYGVKD. The sample comes from a study of blood T cell repertoires in COVID-19. Study at large: Samples taken during acute and convalescent COVID-19 were collected in the United States, Italy and Spain. The cDNA or gDNA used as material had been derived from T cells, B-cell-depleted T cells, or PBMCs.

The clonotype was recovered from a man aged 45 to 65 who had recovered from COVID-19. Sequenced: PBMCs or T cells enriched from blood (not recorded which). V is TRBV10-3 and J is TRBJ1-2; tentative D call: TRBD1 (5 bases). The CDR3 sequence is CAISEEFTGGYTF. Written as DNA, the CDR3 is TGTGCCATCAGTGAGGAATTCACAGGAGGCTACACCTTC.